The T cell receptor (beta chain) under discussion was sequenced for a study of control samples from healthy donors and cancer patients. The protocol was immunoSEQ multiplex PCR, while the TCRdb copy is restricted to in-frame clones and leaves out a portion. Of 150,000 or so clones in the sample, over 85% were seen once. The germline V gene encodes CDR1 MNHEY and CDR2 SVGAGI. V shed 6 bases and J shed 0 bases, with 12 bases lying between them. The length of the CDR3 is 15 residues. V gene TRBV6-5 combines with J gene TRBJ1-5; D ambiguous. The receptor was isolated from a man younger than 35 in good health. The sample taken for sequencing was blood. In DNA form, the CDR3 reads TGTGCCAGCAGCAGCGAGAGGGCTAGCAATCAGCCCCAGCATTTT. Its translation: CASSSERASNQPQHF.